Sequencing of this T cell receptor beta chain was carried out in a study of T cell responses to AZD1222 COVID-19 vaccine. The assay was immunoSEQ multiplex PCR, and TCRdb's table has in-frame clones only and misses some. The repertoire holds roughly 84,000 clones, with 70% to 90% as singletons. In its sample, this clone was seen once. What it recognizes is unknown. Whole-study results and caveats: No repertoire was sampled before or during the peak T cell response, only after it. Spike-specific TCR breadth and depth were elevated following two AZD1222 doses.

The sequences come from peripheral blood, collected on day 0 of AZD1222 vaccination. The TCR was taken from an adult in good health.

CDR3 coding DNA: TGTGCCAGCAGTCCCCTAGCGGGAGGACTGGAGACCCAGTACTTC. Amino acids: CASSPLAGGLETQYF. This sequence joins TRBV27 and TRBJ2-5; 11 bases line up with TRBD2. Germline V gene data show CDR1 as MNHEY and CDR2 as SMNVEV (reference sequence). Unmatched junction bases numbered 7, after V lost 5 bases and J lost 5 bases. The CDR3 runs 15 residues.